This T cell receptor beta chain is drawn from a study of blood T cell repertoires in COVID-19. Study overall: The origin of the acute and convalescent COVID-19 samples was the United States, Italy and Spain. Sources were T cells, B-cell-depleted T cells, or PBMCs; the material itself was cDNA or gDNA.

Original handling: Amplification of reference gene primers was used by the study to estimate nucleated cell counts. Some clones are missing from TCRdb's copy, which holds only in-frame ones; the method was immunoSEQ multiplex PCR. D and trimming were read from the DNA, whereas the V and J calls and clone size are those reported in that table. This repertoire shows about 200,000 clones, about four fifths found once; its top ten account for around 8.7%. The sample consisted of peripheral blood. The clonotype comes from a woman in her forties or fifties with acute or convalescent COVID-19.

The CDR3 nucleotides read TGTGCCAGCAGCTTGAGCGGGGGGTACGAGCAGTACTTC. This gives the protein CASSLSGGYEQYF. The rearrangement links TRBV5-6 to TRBJ2-7, with 9 bases that match TRBD2. Per the germline V gene, CDR1 is SGHDT and CDR2 is YYEEEE. The trim removed 1 base at V and 4 bases at J, leaving 0 bases unmatched. The CDR3 loop spans 13 amino acids.